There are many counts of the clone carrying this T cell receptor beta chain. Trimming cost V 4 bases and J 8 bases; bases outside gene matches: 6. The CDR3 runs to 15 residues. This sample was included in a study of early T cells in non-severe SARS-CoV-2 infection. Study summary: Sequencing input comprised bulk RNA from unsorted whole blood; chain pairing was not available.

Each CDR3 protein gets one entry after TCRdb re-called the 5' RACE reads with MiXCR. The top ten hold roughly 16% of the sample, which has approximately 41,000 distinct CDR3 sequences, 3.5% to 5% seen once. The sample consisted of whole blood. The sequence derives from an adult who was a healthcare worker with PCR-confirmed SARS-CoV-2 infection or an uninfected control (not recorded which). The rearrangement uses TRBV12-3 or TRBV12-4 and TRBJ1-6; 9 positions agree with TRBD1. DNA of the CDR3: TGTGCCAGCAGTTCGGGAGACAGGGGGGATTCACCCCTCCACTTT. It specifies CASSSGDRGDSPLHF.